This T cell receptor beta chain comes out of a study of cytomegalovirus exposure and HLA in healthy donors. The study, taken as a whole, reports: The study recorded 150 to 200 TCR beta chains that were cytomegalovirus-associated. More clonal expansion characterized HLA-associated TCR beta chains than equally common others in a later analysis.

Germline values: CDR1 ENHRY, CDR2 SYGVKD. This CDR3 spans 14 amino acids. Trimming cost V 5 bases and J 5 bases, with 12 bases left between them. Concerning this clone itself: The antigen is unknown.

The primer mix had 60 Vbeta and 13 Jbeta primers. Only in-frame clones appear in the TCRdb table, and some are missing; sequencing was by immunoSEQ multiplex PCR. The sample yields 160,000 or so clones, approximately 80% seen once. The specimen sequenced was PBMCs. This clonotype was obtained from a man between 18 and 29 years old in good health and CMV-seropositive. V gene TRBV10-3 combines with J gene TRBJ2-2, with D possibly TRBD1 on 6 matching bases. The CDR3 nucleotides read TGTGCCATCAGTTTCAGGGGACGAACCGGGGAGCTGTTTTTT. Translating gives CAISFRGRTGELFF.